These T cell receptor beta chains were read from a single sample in a study of cytomegalovirus exposure and HLA in healthy donors. TCRdb keeps only in-frame clones here, not all; method: immunoSEQ multiplex PCR. Among more than 95,000 clones listed, around 10% were seen once. Source material: PBMCs. The receptors were sampled from a man aged 35 to 55 in good health and CMV-seropositive. Both conserved end residues are part of each CDR3. A D gene is named only where the DNA matches it firmly. For some rows the clone size is stated as once, few or many, or as a class when expanded; others skip it.

>TRBJ2-2|TRBV11-2|TRBD2|few
TGTGCCAGCAGCCGTCTTGGACTAGCGGGCCCATCGAACACCGGGGAGCTGTTTTTT
CASSRLGLAGPSNTGELFF
>TRBJ2-7|TRBV7-9|TRBD2|.
TGTGCCAGCAGCTCGAGGACTAGCGACGACGAGCAGTACTTC
CASSSRTSDDEQYF
>TRBJ2-1|TRBV7-2|TRBD1|few
TGTGCCAGCAGCTACCGGGACAGGGGACCCAATGAGCAGTTCTTC
CASSYRDRGPNEQFF
>TRBJ2-7|TRBV4-1|TRBD2|few
TGCGCCAGCAGCCTAACACGGGACTACTACGAGCAGTACTTC
CASSLTRDYYEQYF
>TRBJ2-1|TRBV29-1|.|few
TGCAGCGTTGAGGTCAACAGATTCTACAATGAGCAGTTCTTC
CSVEVNRFYNEQFF
>TRBJ2-7|TRBV5-1|.|few
TGCGCCAGCAGCTTGGTCGGCAGGGGAACCTCCTACGAGCAGTACTTC
CASSLVGRGTSYEQYF
>TRBJ2-1|TRBV28|TRBD2|few
TGTGCCAGCAGTTTGGGGACTAGCGGGGCTTACAATGAGCAGTTCTTC
CASSLGTSGAYNEQFF
>TRBJ1-4|TRBV25-1|.|.
TGTGCCAGCAGTGATGGAAGGGGTAGGACCAATGAAAAACTGTTTTTT
CASSDGRGRTNEKLFF
>TRBJ1-1|TRBV6-5|TRBD1|.
TGTGCCAGCAGTTACCCAGGACAGGGGGCTGATGAAGCTTTCTTT
CASSYPGQGADEAFF
>TRBJ1-2|TRBV4-3|.|many
TGCGCCAGCAGCCAAGGGTTAGCGGCCTCTAACTATGGCTACACCTTC
CASSQGLAASNYGYTF
>TRBJ1-1|TRBV2|.|.
TGTGCCAGCAGTGAGAACTTGAACACTGAAGCTTTCTTT
CASSENLNTEAFF
>TRBJ1-2|TRBV7-2|.|.
TGTGCCAGCAGCTTAGAGGCGGCCAGGGGAGATGGCTACACCTTC
CASSLEAARGDGYTF
>TRBJ1-2|TRBV4-3|.|few
TGCGCCAGCAGCCAAGATCAGGGTAACTATGGCTACACCTTC
CASSQDQGNYGYTF
>TRBJ1-1|TRBV27|TRBD1|few
TGTGCCAGCAGACTACAGGGGGCTGGGACTGAAGCTTTCTTT
CASRLQGAGTEAFF
>TRBJ1-4|TRBV28|.|few
TGTGCCAGCAGTTCGCAGGGAGGAACTAATGAAAAACTGTTTTTT
CASSSQGGTNEKLFF
>TRBJ2-7|TRBV7-3|TRBD1|few
TGTGCCAGCAGCTTAGGACAGGGTGGGTACGAGCAGTACTTC
CASSLGQGGYEQYF
>TRBJ2-7|TRBV10-3|TRBD1|.
TGTGCCATCAGTGCGACAGGGGGCCTCCTGTGGGAGCAGTACTTC
CAISATGGLLWEQYF
>TRBJ2-3|TRBV7-8|TRBD1|few
TGTGCCAGCAGCTTAGCCCGGACAGGGTTCCCAGATACGCAGTATTTT
CASSLARTGFPDTQYF
>TRBJ2-1|TRBV4-2|TRBD1|few
TGTGCAAGCAGCCCGGGACAGGGTTTGGCGGGCAATGAGCAGTTCTTC
CASSPGQGLAGNEQFF
>TRBJ2-7|TRBV7-9|.|few
TGTGCCAGCGGGCAGGGCTACCTCTACGAGCAGTACTTC
CASGQGYLYEQYF
>TRBJ2-2|TRBV4-2|.|few
TGTGCCAGCAGCCAAACTAGCGGGGAGCTGTTTTTT
CASSQTSGELFF
>TRBJ2-1|TRBV4-1|TRBD1|.
TGCGCCAGCAGCCTCCCCATGTCCCGGACAGGGTTATACAATGAGCAGTTCTTC
CASSLPMSRTGLYNEQFF
>TRBJ2-7|TRBV7-8|TRBD1|once
TGTGCCAGCAGCCAGGGGGCGACCTCCTACGAGCAGTACTTC
CASSQGATSYEQYF
>TRBJ1-1|TRBV28|TRBD1|many
TGTGCCAGCAGTTTCCAGACAGGGGGGGGGACTGAAGCTTTCTTT
CASSFQTGGGTEAFF
>TRBJ2-3|TRBV6-1|TRBD2|few
TGTGCCAGCAGTGAAATGCAGGGACTAGCTGCAGATACGCAGTATTTT
CASSEMQGLAADTQYF
>TRBJ1-1|TRBV6-5|.|few
TGTGCCAGCAGTCCGGTCGAATCCACTGAAGCTTTCTTT
CASSPVESTEAFF
>TRBJ1-2|TRBV5-4|.|.
TGTGCCAGCAGCTTGGAAGGCAGGGCTGGCTACACCTTC
CASSLEGRAGYTF
>TRBJ2-1|TRBV27|.|.
TGTGCCAGCAGTTTAATAGGTTCAGCGTACAATGAGCAGTTCTTC
CASSLIGSAYNEQFF
>TRBJ1-3|TRBV27|.|few
TGTGCCAGCAGTTTAGCAGGGGCTGGAAACACCATATATTTT
CASSLAGAGNTIYF
>TRBJ2-1|TRBV11-2|TRBD2|few
TGTGCCAGCAGCTTTAGCGGGAGTAATGAGCAGTTCTTC
CASSFSGSNEQFF
>TRBJ2-1|TRBV5-1|TRBD2|few
TGCGCCAGCAGCCCCGGTCTAGCGGCTGAGAATGAGCAGTTCTTC
CASSPGLAAENEQFF
>TRBJ2-3|TRBV29-1|TRBD2|.
TGCAGCGTTGAATTGCGGGAGGGTATTGCAGATACGCAGTATTTT
CSVELREGIADTQYF
>TRBJ1-5|TRBV7-9|.|.
TGTGCCAGCAGCTTGACAGGAGGAAATCAGCCCCAGCATTTT
CASSLTGGNQPQHF
>TRBJ1-5|TRBV28|TRBD1|.
TGTGCCACTGTAAGAGGGGGCGCGAGCCAGCCCCAGCATTTT
CATVRGGASQPQHF
>TRBJ2-2|TRBV7-2|TRBD2|.
TGTGCCAGCAGAAACCAGCGGGGACTTCAAGGCGGGGAGCTGTTTTTT
CASRNQRGLQGGELFF
>TRBJ2-2|TRBV6-5|TRBD2|few
TGTGCCAGCAAGTTATGGGACTACGTCACCGGGGAGCTGTTTTTT
CASKLWDYVTGELFF
>TRBJ1-1|TRBV19|TRBD1|.
TGTGCCAGTAGTCTCGACCTCTTCGGGACAGGGGGCTTCACTGAAGCTTTCTTT
CASSLDLFGTGGFTEAFF
>TRBJ2-7|TRBV29-1|TRBD1|few
TGCAGCGTTGACTCCGGGACAGGGGGTCGCGAGCAGTACTTC
CSVDSGTGGREQYF
>TRBJ1-3|TRBV6-5|.|few
TGTGCCACTAGACGGTTCTCTGGAAACACCATATATTTT
CATRRFSGNTIYF
>TRBJ2-7|TRBV7-6|TRBD2|few
TGTGCCAGCAGCTTAACGTTTGGACTAGCGGAGGACGAGCAGTACTTC
CASSLTFGLAEDEQYF
>TRBJ2-7|TRBV19|TRBD2|.
TGTGCCAGTAGCCCGACTAGCGGAGCCTACGAGCAGTACTTC
CASSPTSGAYEQYF
>TRBJ1-5|TRBV28|TRBD1|.
TGTGCCAGCAGTTTTGGGACAGGGATTCAGCCCCAGCATTTT
CASSFGTGIQPQHF
>TRBJ1-2|TRBV7-2|.|.
TGTGCCAGCAGCCCGGCGGGGGACTATGGCTACACCTTC
CASSPAGDYGYTF
>TRBJ2-7|TRBV11-1|.|few
TGTGCCAGCAGCTTATCTAGCTCCCACGAGCAGTACTTC
CASSLSSSHEQYF
>TRBJ2-5|TRBV5-1|TRBD2|.
TGCGCCAGCAGCTTGGATCTAGCGGGAGGGCGTGAGACCCAGTACTTC
CASSLDLAGGRETQYF
>TRBJ2-3|TRBV10-3|TRBD1|few
TGTGCCATCAGTGACGGGACAGGCGAGGATACGCAGTATTTT
CAISDGTGEDTQYF
>TRBJ2-5|TRBV6-1|.|few
TGTGCCAGCACCGGAGGCGGGACCCAAGAGACCCAGTACTTC
CASTGGGTQETQYF